This T cell receptor (beta chain) was identified during a study of early T cells in non-severe SARS-CoV-2 infection. The wider study: Unsorted whole-blood RNA was sequenced in bulk, leaving chains unpaired.

As part of library construction, unique molecular identifiers were attached to individual cDNA molecules. Each CDR3 protein is one row after TCRdb ran MiXCR on the 5' RACE reads. The sample records 65,000 to 95,000 distinct CDR3 sequences, roughly a sixth being singletons. This clonotype turned up a few times. Unmatched junction bases numbered 3, after V lost 6 bases and J lost 7 bases. Per the germline V gene, CDR1 is WSHSY and CDR2 is SAAADI. This CDR3 has 13 residues. This chain uses TRBV10-2 with TRBJ1-6; 7 bases are shared with TRBD1. The sequence derives from an adult who was a healthcare worker with PCR-confirmed SARS-CoV-2 infection or an uninfected control (not recorded which). Sequenced material: whole blood. Here the CDR3 DNA reads TGCGCCAGCAGGACAGGGAGGAATTCACCCCTCCACTTT. Amino acids: CASRTGRNSPLHF.